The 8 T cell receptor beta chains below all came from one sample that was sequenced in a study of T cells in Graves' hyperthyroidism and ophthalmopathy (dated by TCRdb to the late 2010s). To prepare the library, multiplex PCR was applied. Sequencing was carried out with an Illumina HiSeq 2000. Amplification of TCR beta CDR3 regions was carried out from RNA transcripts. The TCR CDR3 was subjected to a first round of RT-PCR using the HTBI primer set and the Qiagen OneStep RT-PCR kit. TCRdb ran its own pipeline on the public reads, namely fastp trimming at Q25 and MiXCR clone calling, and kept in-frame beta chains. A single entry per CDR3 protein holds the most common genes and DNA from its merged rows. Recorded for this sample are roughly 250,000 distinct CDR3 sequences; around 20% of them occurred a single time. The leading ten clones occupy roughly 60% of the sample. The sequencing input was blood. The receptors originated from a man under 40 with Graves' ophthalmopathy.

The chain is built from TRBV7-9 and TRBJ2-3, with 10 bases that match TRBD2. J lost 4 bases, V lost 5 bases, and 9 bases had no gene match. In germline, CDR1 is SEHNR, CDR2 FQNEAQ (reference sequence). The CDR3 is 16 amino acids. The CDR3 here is CASSSRTSGKADTQYF. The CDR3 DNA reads TGTGCCAGCAGCAGCAGAACTAGCGGGAAGGCAGATACGCAGTATTTT.

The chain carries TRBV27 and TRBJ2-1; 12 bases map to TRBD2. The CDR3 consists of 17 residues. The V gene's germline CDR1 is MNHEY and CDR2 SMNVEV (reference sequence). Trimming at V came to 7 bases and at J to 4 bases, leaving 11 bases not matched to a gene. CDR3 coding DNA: TGTGCCAGCAATACAGGGGGACTAGCGGGCCGTTACAATGAGCAGTTCTTC. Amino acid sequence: CASNTGGLAGRYNEQFF.

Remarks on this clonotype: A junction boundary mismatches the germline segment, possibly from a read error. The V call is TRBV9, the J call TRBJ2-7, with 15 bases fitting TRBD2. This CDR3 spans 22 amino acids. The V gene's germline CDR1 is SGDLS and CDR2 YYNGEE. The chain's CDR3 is CASSLRAKGGSWTSGRAYEQYF. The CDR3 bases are TGCGCCAGCAGCCTGCGAGCTAAGGGGGGCAGCTGGACTAGCGGGAGGGCCTACGAGCAGTACTTC.

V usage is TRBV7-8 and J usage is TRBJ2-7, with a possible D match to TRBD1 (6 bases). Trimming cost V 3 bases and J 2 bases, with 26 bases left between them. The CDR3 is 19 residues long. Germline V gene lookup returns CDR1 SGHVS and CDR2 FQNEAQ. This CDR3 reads CASSFTLGQYKSLTYEQYF. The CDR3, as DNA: TGTGCCAGCAGCTTCACCCTCGGACAGTACAAATCCTTAACCTACGAGCAGTACTTC.

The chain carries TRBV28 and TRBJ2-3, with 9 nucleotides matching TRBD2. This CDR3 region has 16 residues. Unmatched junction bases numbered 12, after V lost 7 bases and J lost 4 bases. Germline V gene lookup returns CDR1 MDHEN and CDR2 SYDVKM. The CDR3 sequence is CASISVAGVAADTQYF. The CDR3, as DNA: TGTGCCAGCATTTCCGTAGCGGGAGTGGCGGCAGATACGCAGTATTTT.

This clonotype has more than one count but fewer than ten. The CDR3 reads CASSSPTGGRTQYF. CDR3 nucleotide sequence: TGTGCCAGCAGCTCCCCTACAGGGGGGAGGACCCAGTACTTC. The chain recombines TRBV11-2 with TRBJ2-5; 8 nucleotides align to TRBD1. Germline V CDR1 and CDR2: SGHAT, FQNNGV. The CDR3 spans 14 residues. V lost 4 bases and J lost 7; bases outside the gene matches: 8.

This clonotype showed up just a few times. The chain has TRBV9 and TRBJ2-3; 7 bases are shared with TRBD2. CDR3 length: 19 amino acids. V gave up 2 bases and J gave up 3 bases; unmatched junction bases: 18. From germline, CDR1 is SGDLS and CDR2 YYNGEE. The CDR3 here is CASSVSGGSRFNSTDTQYF. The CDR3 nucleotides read TGTGCCAGCAGCGTCTCAGGCGGGAGTCGTTTTAATAGTACAGATACGCAGTATTTT. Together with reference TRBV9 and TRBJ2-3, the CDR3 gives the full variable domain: DSGVTQTPKHLITATGQRVTLRCSPRSGDLSVYWYQQSLDQGLQFLIQYYNGEERAKGNILERFSAQQFPDLHSELNLSSLELGDSALYFCASSVSGGSRFNSTDTQYFGPGTRLTVL.

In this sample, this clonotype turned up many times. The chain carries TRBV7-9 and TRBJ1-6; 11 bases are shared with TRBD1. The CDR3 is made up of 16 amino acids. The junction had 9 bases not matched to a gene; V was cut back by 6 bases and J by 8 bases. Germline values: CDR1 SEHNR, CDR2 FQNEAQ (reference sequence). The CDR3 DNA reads TGTGCCAGCAGGCGGACAGGGGGCGGAGGGTATTCACCCCTCCACTTT. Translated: CASRRTGGGGYSPLHF.